One T cell receptor (beta chain) is described in this entry. The sample originates from a study of cytomegalovirus exposure and HLA in healthy donors. The overall study: Membership in the Caucasian-associated ancestry cluster was found for about 80% of 300 to 400 genotyped donors.

Germline lookup yields CDR1 SQVTM and CDR2 ANQGSEA. The CDR3 is 13 amino acids. Trimming took 6 bases from V and 2 from J, leaving 11 bases between them. 60 Vbeta and 13 Jbeta primers were used in PCR. Data came from immunoSEQ multiplex PCR; TCRdb stores just in-frame clones and leaves some out. In the table there are around 50,000 clones, approximately 82% of which are singletons. Sequenced material: PBMCs. V and J are TRBV29-1 and TRBJ1-5, with D unclear. The clonotype was recovered from a man in his fifties in good health and CMV-seronegative. This chain's CDR3 is CSVARDRNQPQHF. The CDR3 DNA is TGCAGCGTCGCCCGGGATCGCAATCAGCCCCAGCATTTT.